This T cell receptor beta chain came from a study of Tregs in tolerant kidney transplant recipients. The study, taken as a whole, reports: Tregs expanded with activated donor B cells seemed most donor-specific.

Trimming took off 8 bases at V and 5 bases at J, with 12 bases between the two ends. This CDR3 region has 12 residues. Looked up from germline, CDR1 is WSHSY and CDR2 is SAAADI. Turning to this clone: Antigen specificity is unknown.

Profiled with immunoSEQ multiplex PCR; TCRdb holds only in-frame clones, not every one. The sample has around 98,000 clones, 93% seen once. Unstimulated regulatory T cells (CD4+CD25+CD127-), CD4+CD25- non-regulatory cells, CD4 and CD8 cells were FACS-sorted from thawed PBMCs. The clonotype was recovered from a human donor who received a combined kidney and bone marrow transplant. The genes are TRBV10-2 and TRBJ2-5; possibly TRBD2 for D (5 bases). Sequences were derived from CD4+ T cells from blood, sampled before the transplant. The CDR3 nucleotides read TGCGCCAGCCAAGGGAGTTCGGAGACCCAGTACTTC. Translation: CASQGSSETQYF.